The 10 T cell receptor beta chains below come from one sample, sequenced in a study of technical replicates of blood from a few donors. Repertoires were generated with immunoSEQ multiplex PCR, while TCRdb's copy carries only in-frame clones and drops some. The repertoire has 85,000 to 95,000 clones, approximately 95% of them found once; the top ten carry 0.35% to 0.45%. The sample was T cells isolated from PBMCs. These receptors all stem from a human donor in good health.

V is TRBV30 and J is TRBJ1-5; 9 positions agree with TRBD1. The CDR3 runs to 15 residues. Losses at the gene ends were 3 bases for V and 11 bases for J; bases not matched to a gene: 14. The germline V gene has CDR1 GTSNPN and CDR2 SVGIG (reference sequence). CDR3 bases: TGTGCCTGGAGCGACTCCGGGACAGGGTTGTTTGCCCAGCATTTT. This sequence encodes CAWSDSGTGLFAQHF.

V gene TRBV28 combines with J gene TRBJ1-4, with 7 bases matching TRBD1. The V gene end was trimmed by 3 bases and the J gene end by 7 bases; junction bases not matched to a gene: 5. The CDR3 is 14 amino acids. Looked up from germline, CDR1 is MDHEN and CDR2 is SYDVKM. The CDR3 reads CASSFKGAAEKLFF. CDR3 in DNA: TGTGCCAGCAGTTTTAAGGGGGCCGCTGAAAAACTGTTTTTT.

This chain connects TRBV29-1 to TRBJ1-5; possible D gene TRBD1, 5 bases. This CDR3 comprises 14 residues. Per germline, CDR1 SQVTM and CDR2 ANQGSEA. Trimming took off 5 bases at V and 2 bases at J, with 13 bases between the two ends. CDR3 amino acids: CSVSLGLGNQPQHF. The CDR3 bases are TGCAGCGTTAGCTTGGGGCTTGGCAATCAGCCCCAGCATTTT.

This chain links TRBV7-6 with TRBJ2-3; unclear D gene. The germline V gene has CDR1 SGHVS and CDR2 FNYEAQ. The CDR3 is made up of 13 amino acids. With 5 bases removed from V and 2 bases from J, the gap between germline ends came to 8 bases. As DNA, the CDR3 is TGTGCCAGCAGCCCTGCTAACACAGATACGCAGTATTTT. Translating it yields CASSPANTDTQYF.

The genes are TRBV19 and TRBJ2-5; 9 nucleotides match TRBD1. CDR3 size: 15 residues. Looked up from germline, CDR1 is LNHDA and CDR2 is SQIVND (reference sequence). After removal of 4 bases from V and 4 bases from J, the junction contained 7 bases not matched to a gene. CDR3 DNA: TGTGCCAGTAGTACTGGCGACAGGGGGGTAGAGACCCAGTACTTC. This gives the protein CASSTGDRGVETQYF.

CDR3 coding DNA: TGTGCCAGCAGCCGGGGTTTCAACTATGGCTACACCTTC. It encodes CASSRGFNYGYTF. The gene calls are TRBV9 and TRBJ1-2; D call uncertain. This CDR3 is built from 13 residues. Germline V lookup: CDR1 SGDLS, CDR2 YYNGEE. V gave up 4 bases and J gave up 2 bases, with 9 bases separating them.

This rearrangement joins TRBV28 to TRBJ2-5, with D tentatively TRBD2 (5 bases). Germline V gene data show CDR1 as MDHEN and CDR2 as SYDVKM. V gave up 5 bases and J gave up 2 bases, with 15 bases separating them. The CDR3 covers 15 residues. The DNA for the CDR3 is TGTGCCAGCAGTGAGCAGGTAGGAGGACAAGAGACCCAGTACTTC. Its translation is CASSEQVGGQETQYF.

The V and J genes are TRBV5-1 and TRBJ2-1, with a possible D match to TRBD2 (6 bases). The germline V and J ends were trimmed by 1 base and 3 bases, with 17 bases remaining between them. The germline CDR1 and CDR2 sequences are SGHRS and YFSETQ. The CDR3 covers 17 residues. CDR3 coding DNA: TGCGCCAGCAGCTTGATTGGGGGACGGGAGATCTACAATGAGCAGTTCTTC. It codes for CASSLIGGREIYNEQFF.

This clone was counted once. The rearrangement uses TRBV7-2 and TRBJ1-2; a weak D match, TRBD1 (6 bases). CDR3 length equals 14 residues. In germline, CDR1 is SGHTA, CDR2 FQGNSA. V lost 0 bases and J lost 8, with 13 bases in between. The CDR3 nucleotides are TGTGCCAGCAGCTTAGCGCCGGGGGGGCCAGGCTACACCTTC. It encodes CASSLAPGGPGYTF.

The chain employs TRBV4-2 and TRBJ2-1, with a possible D match to TRBD1 (7 bases). The CDR3 has 14 residues. Germline loops: CDR1 LGHNA, CDR2 YNFKEQ. V lost 1 base, J lost 9 bases, and 13 bases lay in between. The CDR3 DNA is TGTGCCAGCAGCCAAGTGACCCAGGGGGGTGAGCAGTTCTTC. Protein: CASSQVTQGGEQFF.